The clone carrying this TCR beta chain was seen many times. Its antigen is still unknown. TCR beta CDR3 region amplification was performed from RNA transcripts. In the first-round RT-PCR of the TCR CDR3, the HTBI primer set was used. TCRdb reanalysed the multiplex PCR reads using MiXCR and keeps one entry per CDR3 protein. The sample has 300,000 to 400,000 distinct CDR3 sequences; approximately 22% are singletons. The data originate from a study of T cells in Graves' hyperthyroidism and ophthalmopathy. As for the study in general: It was at initial diagnosis, before any treatment, that peripheral blood was collected.

Study-wide points: Peripheral blood also featured most of the thyroid clonotypes expanded above 0.001. Progression to ophthalmopathy was predicted a median of about 6.6 months early.

This CDR3 region has 15 residues. The germline V gene has CDR1 MNHNS and CDR2 SASEGT. Trimming took 6 bases from V and 7 from J, leaving 21 bases between them. J is TRBJ1-1 and V is TRBV6-1, with TRBD1 as a possible D gene (5 bases). Sequencing used blood. This receptor was taken from a woman in her forties or fifties with Graves' hyperthyroidism. CDR3 region: CASSSTSGRSGEAFF. The CDR3 DNA reads as TGTGCCAGCAGCTCAACATCAGGGCGTTCGGGTGAAGCTTTCTTT.